These 21 T cell receptor beta chains came from one sample sequenced in a study of lung T cells in sarcoidosis with Löfgren's syndrome. TCRdb analysed the reads with MiXCR anew, one entry per CDR3 protein. The table includes 8,000 to 10,000 distinct CDR3 sequences, more than 20% detected once. The material sequenced was CD4+ T cells from bronchoalveolar lavage fluid. These receptors were taken from a human donor with sarcoidosis (Löfgren's syndrome or another form), or a control subject (not recorded which).

This sequence joins TRBV5-1 and TRBJ2-1; 7 bases are a match to TRBD1. Germline trimming cut 5 bases from V and 4 bases from J; bases unmatched to any gene: 12. Germline-derived CDR1 and CDR2 are SGHRS and YFSETQ. The CDR3 is made up of 16 amino acids. CDR3 coding DNA: TGCGCCAGCAGTGGCAGGGGGAGCTTTGGGTACAATGAGCAGTTCTTC. This sequence encodes CASSGRGSFGYNEQFF.

By its share, this clonotype is medium-sized. The chain joins TRBV28 to TRBJ1-1; tentatively, D is TRBD1 (6 bases). CDR1 is MDHEN, CDR2 SYDVKM, per germline. The CDR3 is 15 residues long. V lost 6 bases to trimming and J lost 0 bases, with 14 bases between them. CDR3 DNA sequence: TGTGCCAGCAGGTACAGGGTGGGAATGAACACTGAAGCTTTCTTT. The encoded protein is CASRYRVGMNTEAFF.

The chain combines TRBV12-5 with TRBJ1-5; 8 bases are a match to TRBD1. Per the germline V gene, CDR1 is LGHNT and CDR2 is FRNRAP. The CDR3 contains 18 residues. V trimming: 0 bases; J trimming: 6 bases; junction bases outside the gene matches: 13. The CDR3 is CASGLVIFGTGDTQPQHF. The DNA for the CDR3 is TGTGCTAGTGGTTTGGTTATATTCGGGACAGGAGATACTCAGCCCCAGCATTTT.

This clonotype is labeled as medium-sized. The chain has TRBV11-2 and TRBJ2-3; D possibly corresponds to TRBD2 (5 bases). In germline, CDR1 is SGHAT, CDR2 FQNNGV. CDR3 size: 15 residues. Trimming cost V 1 base and J 0 bases, with 8 bases left between them. The CDR3 sequence: CASSLGGLSTDTQYF. In DNA, the CDR3 is TGTGCCAGCAGCTTAGGTGGACTCAGCACAGATACGCAGTATTTT.

This clonotype was picked up a small number of times. The V call is TRBV19, the J call TRBJ2-1, with D possibly called TRBD1 or TRBD2 (6 bases each). Trimming shortened V by 9 bases and J by 5 bases, and 14 bases separated the two germline ends. The germline V gene has CDR1 LNHDA and CDR2 SQIVND (reference sequence). The CDR3 totals 13 residues. This chain's CDR3 is CASRGPGDNEQFF. The DNA for the CDR3 is TGTGCCAGCCGGGGGCCAGGGGACAATGAGCAGTTCTTC. Full variable domain (remainder filled in from reference TRBV19 and TRBJ2-1): DGGITQSPKYLFRKEGQNVTLSCEQNLNHDAMYWYRQDPGQGLRLIYYSQIVNDFQKGDIAEGYSVSREKKESFPLTVTSAQKNPTAFYLCASRGPGDNEQFFGPGTRLTVL.

The chain combines TRBV6-1 with TRBJ2-7; D may be TRBD2 (7 bases). V lost 4 bases to trimming and J lost 0 bases, with 13 bases between them. Germline V gives CDR1 MNHNS, CDR2 SASEGT. The CDR3 has 15 amino acids. The CDR3 region has the DNA TGTGCCAGCAGTGTGGCGGGGGCCATCTCCTACGAGCAGTACTTC. Protein: CASSVAGAISYEQYF.

This clonotype was detected ten times or more. The CDR3 protein is CSAPRGAYNEQFF. The DNA of the CDR3 is TGCAGTGCCCCCCGGGGGGCATACAATGAGCAGTTCTTC. The chain uses TRBV20-1 and TRBJ2-1, with D perhaps TRBD2 (7 bases). The V gene lost 6 bases and the J gene lost 4 bases, with 13 bases spanning the gap. The CDR3 runs to 13 residues. CDR1 and CDR2 from the germline V gene are DFQATT and SNEGSKA (reference sequence).

A few counts support this clonotype. The V call is TRBV5-4, the J call TRBJ2-7; D is uncertain. V was pared by 3 bases and J by 3 bases, with 10 bases between. Germline loops: CDR1 SGHNT, CDR2 YYREEE (reference sequence). This CDR3 has 13 residues. The CDR3 DNA is TGTGCCAGCAGCTGGGGAACCAACTACGAGCAGTACTTC. It is translated as CASSWGTNYEQYF.

As regards this clonotype: Its ends do not fully match the called genes, so a read error is possible. The V and J genes are TRBV14 and TRBJ2-3, with 10 positions matching TRBD1. The CDR3 loop spans 16 amino acids. Germline V gene sequence: CDR1 SGHDN, CDR2 FVKESK. The CDR3: CASSHWDRGSTDAQYF. In DNA form, the CDR3 reads TGTGCCAGCAGCCATTGGGACAGGGGTAGCACAGATGCGCAGTATTTT. Variable domain in full (rest from reference TRBV14 and TRBJ2-3): EAGVTQFPSHSVIEKGQTVTLRCDPISGHDNLYWYRRVMGKEIKFLLHFVKESKQDESGMPNNRFLAERTGGTYSTLKVQPAELEDSGVYFCASSHWDRGSTDAQYFGPGTRLTVL.

This clonotype was seen at least ten times. This rearrangement joins TRBV7-2 to TRBJ2-5, with 12 bases aligning to TRBD2. This CDR3 comprises 16 residues. Trimming cost V 2 bases and J 0 bases; bases outside gene matches: 1. CDR1 is SGHTA and CDR2 is FQGNSA in the germline V gene. CDR3 nucleotide sequence: TGTGCCAGCAGCTTAACTAGCGGGGGGAACCAAGAGACCCAGTACTTC. Translated: CASSLTSGGNQETQYF. Combining the CDR3 with reference TRBV7-2 and TRBJ2-5 gives the whole variable domain GAGVSQSPSNKVTEKGKDVELRCDPISGHTALYWYRQSLGQGLEFLIYFQGNSAPDKSGLPSDRFSAERTGGSVSTLTIQRTQQEDSAVYLCASSLTSGGNQETQYFGPGTRLLVL.

In this sample, this clonotype is medium-sized. The rearrangement uses TRBV4-1 and TRBJ2-3, with unresolved D. V was shortened by 1 base and J by 2 bases, with 7 bases between the two germline ends. CDR3 length: 14 amino acids. Germline V gives CDR1 MGHRA, CDR2 YSYEKL. Here the CDR3 reads CASSQGSNTDTQYF. CDR3 coding DNA: TGCGCCAGCAGCCAAGGTAGCAACACAGATACGCAGTATTTT.

In its sample, this clonotype was seen many times. The chain couples TRBV7-2 to TRBJ2-7; 8 nucleotides match TRBD1. Germline trimming cut 5 bases from V and 3 bases from J; bases unmatched to any gene: 9. Germline lookup yields CDR1 SGHTA and CDR2 FQGNSA. This CDR3 comprises 15 residues. CDR3 in amino acids: CASSQRQGTYYEQYF. CDR3 DNA sequence: TGTGCCAGCAGCCAGCGACAGGGGACCTACTACGAGCAGTACTTC.

The chain couples TRBV20-1 to TRBJ2-3; D may be TRBD1 (5 bases). This CDR3 contains 12 residues. The germline CDR1 and CDR2 sequences are DFQATT and SNEGSKA (reference sequence). The ends were cut back, 2 bases at V and 4 bases at J, with 7 bases in the middle. CDR3 coding DNA: TGCAGTGCTAGAAGGGGCTCAGATACGCAGTATTTT. Encoded protein: CSARRGSDTQYF.

To note about this clonotype: This may be a read error, as it is one base from a much larger clone. The V gene is TRBV3-1, the J gene TRBJ1-5; a weak D match, TRBD1 (6 bases). The CDR3 length is 14 residues. The germline V gene encodes CDR1 LGHDT and CDR2 YNNKEL (reference sequence). Trimming removed 4 bases at V and 5 bases at J, with 12 bases between. Here the CDR3 DNA reads TGTGCCAGCAGCCGATTCGGGGGCCATCAGCCCCAGCATTTT. Protein sequence: CASSRFGGHQPQHF.

This clonotype was seen repeatedly, ten times or more. V and J are TRBV19 and TRBJ2-2; D gene unclear. The germline gives CDR1 LNHDA, CDR2 SQIVND (reference sequence). The CDR3 runs to 14 residues. Trimming left V 7 bases short and J 0 bases short, with 9 bases between. CDR3 DNA: TGTGCCAGTATTGTCGGACCGAACACCGGGGAGCTGTTTTTT. It translates to CASIVGPNTGELFF.

Of note for this clonotype: In this CDR3 the conserved last residue, phenylalanine or tryptophan, is missing, so a read error is likely. The V call is TRBV10-3, the J call TRBJ1-6, with unresolved D. Trimming pared 4 bases from V and 9 bases from J, leaving 10 bases between. The germline CDR1 and CDR2 sequences are ENHRY and SYGVKD. CDR3 length: 13 amino acids. The CDR3 DNA is TGTGCCATCAGTGGAAGAGAAAGTTCACCCCTCCACTCT. Translation gives CAISGRESSPLHS.

In its sample, this clonotype ranks as medium-sized. V usage is TRBV4-1 and J usage is TRBJ1-4; D ambiguous. The germline CDR1 and CDR2 sequences are MGHRA and YSYEKL. Trimming removed 0 bases from V and 0 bases from J, with 5 bases in between. The CDR3 contains 15 residues. CDR3 coding DNA: TGCGCCAGCAGCCAAGACTCTTCAACTAATGAAAAACTGTTTTTT. As protein: CASSQDSSTNEKLFF.

This clonotype was picked up many times. This rearrangement joins TRBV19 to TRBJ2-1; TRBD2 aligns across 7 bases. Germline assignment: CDR1 LNHDA and CDR2 SQIVND (reference sequence). After removal of 3 bases from V and 7 bases from J, the junction contained 3 bases not matched to a gene. The CDR3 totals 13 residues. The CDR3 DNA is TGTGCCAGTAGTATGGTGGGGGGGAATGAGCAGTTCTTC. It codes for CASSMVGGNEQFF. The full variable domain, with the rest looked up from reference TRBV19 and TRBJ2-1, is DGGITQSPKYLFRKEGQNVTLSCEQNLNHDAMYWYRQDPGQGLRLIYYSQIVNDFQKGDIAEGYSVSREKKESFPLTVTSAQKNPTAFYLCASSMVGGNEQFFGPGTRLTVL.

V is TRBV10-3 and J is TRBJ2-7, with D perhaps matching TRBD1 or TRBD2 (5 bases each). The V gene lost 7 bases and the J gene lost 7 bases, with 17 bases spanning the gap. This CDR3 is 13 amino acids long. Germline V gives CDR1 ENHRY, CDR2 SYGVKD. In DNA, the CDR3 is TGTGCCATCACCCCGGGGCAGGACGGGGAGCAGTACTTC. Protein sequence: CAITPGQDGEQYF.

In its sample, this clonotype was seen many times. The chain carries TRBV5-1 and TRBJ1-2; D call uncertain. The V gene lost 0 bases and the J gene lost 2 bases, with 11 bases spanning the gap. This CDR3 comprises 15 residues. Germline V gene lookup returns CDR1 SGHRS and CDR2 YFSETQ. DNA of the CDR3: TGCGCCAGCAGCTTGGGGGGTCAGGAGAACTATGGCTACACCTTC. Translating gives CASSLGGQENYGYTF.

The chain recombines TRBV11-2 with TRBJ1-1; D perhaps matches TRBD1 (5 bases). The CDR3 length is 14 residues. Trimming pared 5 bases from V and 4 bases from J, leaving 14 bases between. Per the germline V gene, CDR1 is SGHAT and CDR2 is FQNNGV. The CDR3 region has the DNA TGTGCCAGCAGCCGATCAACAGGCCGCACTGAAGCTTTCTTT. Its translation: CASSRSTGRTEAFF.